This record looks at one T cell receptor (beta chain) sequence and its context. This sample is part of a study of blood T cell repertoires in COVID-19. The repertoire was sequenced with immunoSEQ multiplex PCR; TCRdb's copy has only in-frame clones and lacks some. This table has 55,000 to 80,000 clones, around 76% appearing once. This CDR3 region has 15 residues. Unmatched junction bases numbered 7, after V lost 6 bases and J lost 4 bases. CDR1 and CDR2 (germline): MNHEY, SVGAGI. The chain uses TRBV6-5 and TRBJ2-2, with 8 bases fitting TRBD1. This receptor was obtained from a human donor in a cohort sampled during active COVID-19. Material for sequencing was peripheral blood. The CDR3 region is CASRRTGSGTGELFF. In DNA form, the CDR3 reads TGTGCCAGCAGAAGGACAGGGTCGGGCACCGGGGAGCTGTTTTTT.